The 18 T cell receptor beta chains listed next were all sequenced from one sample in a study of blood T cell repertoires in COVID-19. Profiling relied on immunoSEQ multiplex PCR, and the TCRdb table lists in-frame clones only, not all of them. The sample yields about 75,000 clones, roughly nine tenths seen once. Sample: peripheral blood. These receptors all come from a human donor in a cohort sampled during active COVID-19.

V and J are TRBV6-2 or TRBV6-3 and TRBJ1-2; unclear D gene. The V gene lost 5 bases and the J gene lost 0 bases, with 13 bases spanning the gap. CDR1 MNHEY and CDR2 SVGEGT come from the germline V gene. This CDR3 is built from 15 residues. CDR3 protein: CASSRPGSSNYGYTF. CDR3 in DNA: TGTGCCAGCAGTAGACCGGGAAGCTCTAACTATGGCTACACCTTC.

The gene calls are TRBV9 and TRBJ1-2, with D maybe TRBD1 (5 bases). V was clipped by 3 bases and J by 4 bases, with 19 bases between them. CDR1 SGDLS and CDR2 YYNGEE come from the germline V gene. CDR3 length equals 16 residues. CDR3 coding DNA: TGTGCCAGCAGCGCAACACCAGCTGGACACCTCTATGGCTACACCTTC. Protein: CASSATPAGHLYGYTF.

This clone showed up just once. The V and J genes are TRBV19 and TRBJ2-1, with D possibly being TRBD2 (5 bases). CDR3 size: 15 residues. Germline CDR1 LNHDA, CDR2 SQIVND (reference sequence). Trimming cost V 5 bases and J 7 bases, with 18 bases left between them. CDR3 amino acids: CASSPGIGFKNEQFF. CDR3 nucleotide sequence: TGTGCCAGTAGTCCGGGGATTGGGTTTAAAAATGAGCAGTTCTTC.

V and J are TRBV11-2 and TRBJ2-7; 11 bases are shared with TRBD1. Germline loops: CDR1 SGHAT, CDR2 FQNNGV. The CDR3 is made up of 13 amino acids. V was clipped by 3 bases and J by 11 bases; unmatched bases: 6. The CDR3 sequence: CASSFGTGGNEYF. Written as DNA, the CDR3 is TGTGCCAGCAGCTTTGGGACAGGGGGTAACGAGTACTTC.

This clone was detected once. CDR3 region: CSVGQGQEKLFF. In nucleotides, the CDR3 is TGCAGCGTGGGACAGGGTCAGGAAAAACTGTTTTTT. The chain has TRBV29-1 and TRBJ1-4; the match to TRBD1 covers 9 bases. In germline, CDR1 is SQVTM, CDR2 ANQGSEA. There are 12 residues in the CDR3. The J segment lost 8 bases and the V segment lost 6 bases, leaving 4 bases of the junction unmatched.

This chain links TRBV10-3 with TRBJ2-7, with 8 nucleotides matching TRBD1. The CDR3 contains 15 residues. After removal of 5 bases from V and 3 bases from J, the junction contained 9 bases not matched to a gene. Germline-derived CDR1 and CDR2 are ENHRY and SYGVKD. CDR3 sequence (DNA): TGTGCCATCAGTCCAACGGGACAGGCTTACTACGAGCAGTACTTC. As protein: CAISPTGQAYYEQYF.

Only a few counts were recorded for this clone. The V call is TRBV3-1 (or the pseudogene TRBV3-2), the J call TRBJ2-7, with D unresolved. CDR1 and CDR2 from the germline V gene are LGHDT and YNNKEL (reference sequence). V lost 5 bases, J lost 7 bases, and 12 bases lay in between. CDR3 size: 12 residues. The DNA for the CDR3 is TGTGCCAGCAGCGAACCTTTCGAGGAGCAGTACTTC. Protein product: CASSEPFEEQYF.

This clone was seen a handful of times. This chain joins TRBV7-9 and TRBJ1-1, with D perhaps TRBD1 (6 bases). With 6 bases removed from V and 10 bases from J, the gap between germline ends came to 27 bases. The germline CDR1 and CDR2 sequences are SEHNR and FQNEAQ (reference sequence). CDR3 length: 16 amino acids. CDR3 sequence reads: CASSHGTSTEGDIAFF. DNA for the CDR3: TGTGCCAGCAGTCACGGGACCTCCACAGAGGGGGATATAGCTTTCTTT.

The chain links TRBV2 to TRBJ2-5, with 10 positions matching TRBD2. Per the germline V gene, CDR1 is SNHLY and CDR2 is FYNNEI. The V gene end was trimmed by 2 bases and the J gene end by 1 base; junction bases not matched to a gene: 1. The CDR3 covers 15 residues. CDR3 region: CASSELAGGQETQYF. The CDR3 DNA sequence: TGTGCCAGCAGTGAATTAGCGGGGGGCCAAGAGACCCAGTACTTC.

The rearrangement uses TRBV10-3 and TRBJ1-4, with D unresolved. The CDR3 length is 17 residues. Germline lookup yields CDR1 ENHRY and CDR2 SYGVKD. Trimming removed 5 bases at V and 0 bases at J, with 16 bases between. The CDR3 DNA reads as TGTGCCATCAGTTCACGTGGGGAGAGGGCAACTAATGAAAAACTGTTTTTT. Translated, it gives CAISSRGERATNEKLFF.

V usage is TRBV5-6 and J usage is TRBJ1-1; D uncertain. The CDR3 spans 13 residues. Germline CDR1 SGHDT, CDR2 YYEEEE. The germline V and J ends were trimmed by 3 bases and 1 base, with 7 bases remaining between them. The CDR3 DNA is TGTGCCAGCAGCTATTACAGGAACACTGAAGCTTTCTTT. Its translation is CASSYYRNTEAFF.

The chain is built from TRBV7-9 and TRBJ2-2; 7 nucleotides agree with TRBD2. The V gene end was trimmed by 5 bases and the J gene end by 6 bases; junction bases not matched to a gene: 9. This CDR3 region has 15 residues. Germline V gene data show CDR1 as SEHNR and CDR2 as FQNEAQ (reference sequence). The CDR3 DNA sequence: TGTGCCAGCAGCCCGACTAGCCTGAGGGCCGGGGAGCTGTTTTTT. This sequence encodes CASSPTSLRAGELFF.

The gene calls are TRBV28 and TRBJ1-1; 8 bases are shared with TRBD1. The germline V gene encodes CDR1 MDHEN and CDR2 SYDVKM. The CDR3 length is 15 residues. With 5 bases clipped from V and 1 base from J, the junction kept 6 bases outside the gene matches. The CDR3 DNA sequence: TGTGCCAGCAGTGCCGCAGGGGGCTGGAACACTGAAGCTTTCTTT. It specifies CASSAAGGWNTEAFF.

The V call is TRBV5-6, the J call TRBJ1-1; 9 bases are a match to TRBD1. With V trimmed by 4 bases and J by 0 bases, 4 bases remained unmatched. Germline CDR1 reads SGHDT; CDR2 reads YYEEEE. The CDR3 totals 15 residues. CDR3 bases: TGTGCCAGCAGCCCGGGACAGGGAATGAACACTGAAGCTTTCTTT. This sequence encodes CASSPGQGMNTEAFF. Variable domain in full (rest from reference TRBV5-6 and TRBJ1-1): DAGVTQSPTHLIKTRGQQVTLRCSPKSGHDTVSWYQQALGQGPQFIFQYYEEEERQRGNFPDRFSGHQFPNYSSELNVNALLLGDSALYLCASSPGQGMNTEAFFGQGTRLTVV.

This chain uses TRBV11-2 with TRBJ1-1, with 7 bases aligning to TRBD1. The germline gives CDR1 SGHAT, CDR2 FQNNGV. J lost 2 bases, V lost 1 base, and 4 bases had no gene match. The CDR3 covers 15 residues. The CDR3: CASSLGAGGNTEAFF. In nucleotides, the CDR3 is TGTGCCAGCAGCTTAGGGGCAGGGGGAAACACTGAAGCTTTCTTT.

The V call is TRBV19, the J call TRBJ2-5, with no clear D. In germline, CDR1 is LNHDA, CDR2 SQIVND (reference sequence). V was clipped by 3 bases and J by 2 bases, with 7 bases between them. This CDR3 comprises 13 residues. Here the CDR3 DNA reads TGTGCCAGTAGTATGTCAGAACAAGAGACCCAGTACTTC. It is translated as CASSMSEQETQYF.

The V and J genes are TRBV21-1 and TRBJ2-7; the D call in the table, TRBD1, was not verified against the DNA. TRBV21-1 is tagged as a pseudogene. CDR3 length: 13 amino acids. In nucleotides, the CDR3 is TGTGCCAGCAGCAAGGTCAGGGTGAGGGAGCAGTACTTC. Translated: CASSKVRVREQYF.

The V and J genes are TRBV21-1 and TRBJ2-3; the DNA was not used to check the table's D call, TRBD2. TRBV21-1 is termed a pseudogene. This CDR3 is 20 amino acids long. The CDR3 DNA reads TGTGCCAGCAGCACCTCCGGGACTAGCGGGAGGGTGAGCGATCCAGATACGCAGTATTTT. Protein sequence: CASSTSGTSGRVSDPDTQYF.